The 30 T cell receptor beta chains in this list originate from one sample, sequenced in a study of blood T cells in healthy people across ages. Combining a sample-barcoded 5' primer with a J-beta primer mix, a second PCR ran for 7 to 11 cycles. TCRdb re-called the 5' RACE reads with MiXCR, one entry per CDR3 protein. This sample has around 2 million distinct CDR3 sequences, with approximately 40% found just once. The sequenced material came from blood. The receptor set was obtained from a human donor in good health.

This clonotype was seen just once. V gene TRBV15 combines with J gene TRBJ2-6; TRBD1 agrees at 10 bases. CDR3 size: 19 residues. Germline V lookup: CDR1 LNHNV, CDR2 YYDKDF (reference sequence). V trimming: 5 bases; J trimming: 2 bases; junction bases outside the gene matches: 12. This CDR3 is CATSSIGGTGDTGANVLTF. CDR3 nucleotide sequence: TGTGCCACCAGCTCCATCGGGGGGACAGGGGACACTGGGGCCAACGTCCTGACTTTC.

The chain joins TRBV7-2 to TRBJ2-7; unclear D gene. Near its end, the DNA agrees better with TRBJ2-1, so the J call may be wrong. The germline gives CDR1 SGHTA, CDR2 FQGNSA. There are 13 residues in the CDR3. The CDR3 sequence: CASSLGGNYEQFF. The CDR3 DNA reads TGTGCCAGCAGCTTAGGCGGCAACTACGAGCAGTTCTTC.

This clonotype occurred a few times. This chain uses TRBV5-1 with TRBJ1-1; D is ambiguous. CDR3 length: 12 residues. The germline CDR1 and CDR2 sequences are SGHRS and YFSETQ. The V and J ends lost 0 bases and 11 bases respectively, with 11 bases between them. DNA for the CDR3: TGCGCCAGCAGCTTGGATGCAGGCGGGGCTTTCTTT. It codes for CASSLDAGGAFF.

The chain has TRBV3-1 and TRBJ2-1, with D maybe TRBD2 (6 bases). CDR1 and CDR2 (germline): LGHDT, YNNKEL (reference sequence). The length of the CDR3 is 16 residues. V was cut by 0 bases and J by 7 bases, with 16 bases left in between. The CDR3 DNA reads TGTGCCAGCAGCCAAGAATTCCGGGGGAGCAAGAATGAGCAGTTCTTC. Amino acid sequence: CASSQEFRGSKNEQFF.

Details on this clonotype: A single base separates this from a much larger clone, so it may be a read error. This sequence joins TRBV15 and TRBJ2-1; TRBD2 agrees at 11 bases. J lost 12 bases, V lost 4 bases, and 14 bases had no gene match. CDR1 and CDR2 from the germline V gene are LNHNV and YYDKDF (reference sequence). The CDR3 is made up of 16 amino acids. The CDR3 spells CATSNIAGGLVDAQFF. In DNA form, the CDR3 reads TGTGCCACCAGCAACATAGCGGGGGGGCTTGTCGATGCGCAGTTCTTC.

This chain uses TRBV24-1 with TRBJ2-1; D might be TRBD1 (5 bases). This CDR3 spans 13 amino acids. V lost 9 bases, J lost 3 bases, and 11 bases lay in between. CDR1 is KGHDR and CDR2 is SFDVKD in the germline V gene. DNA of the CDR3: TGTGCCACCGAGCCCGACAGCTACAATGAGCAGTTCTTC. This gives the protein CATEPDSYNEQFF.

The chain carries TRBV11-2 and TRBJ1-1; unclear D gene. The germline V gene has CDR1 SGHAT and CDR2 FQNNGV. Trimming removed 1 base at V and 7 bases at J, with 10 bases between. CDR3 length: 13 residues. CDR3 bases: TGTGCCAGCAGCTTAGGGGCCGATAATGAAGCTTTCTTT. Its translation: CASSLGADNEAFF. Full variable domain (outside the CDR3, taken from reference TRBV11-2 and TRBJ1-1): EAGVAQSPRYKIIEKRQSVAFWCNPISGHATLYWYQQILGQGPKLLIQFQNNGVVDDSQLPKDRFSAERLKGVDSTLKIQPAKLEDSAVYLCASSLGADNEAFFGQGTRLTVV.

This clonotype has just a few counts. The rearrangement links TRBV5-1 to TRBJ2-1, with a weak D call TRBD2 (6 bases). The CDR3 spans 13 residues. V was trimmed by 0 bases and J by 15 bases, leaving 16 bases between them. CDR1 and CDR2 from the germline V gene are SGHRS and YFSETQ. CDR3 in amino acids: CASSLARGLEPFF. The CDR3 nucleotides are TGCGCCAGCAGCTTGGCACGGGGACTTGAACCGTTCTTC.

The CDR3 loop is CASSPMGLAGNNEQFF. CDR3 bases: TGCGCCAGCAGCCCCATGGGACTAGCGGGGAACAATGAGCAGTTCTTC. This chain connects TRBV5-1 to TRBJ2-1, with 13 bases matching TRBD2. The germline V gene encodes CDR1 SGHRS and CDR2 YFSETQ. CDR3 length: 16 amino acids. The V gene end was trimmed by 4 bases and the J gene end by 5 bases; junction bases not matched to a gene: 6.

This clonotype was detected a few times. The chain combines TRBV27 with TRBJ2-2, with D hard to call. CDR3 size: 13 residues. Germline V CDR1 and CDR2: MNHEY, SMNVEV (reference sequence). V lost 2 bases, J lost 7 bases, and 8 bases lay in between. The CDR3 DNA follows: TGTGCCAGCAGTTTAGGGCTGGGCGGGGAGCTGTTTTTT. Protein sequence: CASSLGLGGELFF.

This clonotype showed up just once. The rearrangement joins TRBV5-1 to TRBJ2-7; 8 positions agree with TRBD1. The V gene's germline CDR1 is SGHRS and CDR2 YFSETQ. The CDR3 spans 13 residues. J gave up 6 bases and V 4 bases, and 6 bases lay outside the gene matches. CDR3 residues: CASSRGQGSEQYF. CDR3 nucleotide sequence: TGCGCCAGCAGCCGAGGACAGGGCAGCGAGCAGTACTTC.

The chain joins TRBV13 to TRBJ2-6; 11 nucleotides line up with TRBD1. CDR1 is PRHDT and CDR2 is FYEKMQ in the germline V gene (reference sequence). V gave up 5 bases and J gave up 4 bases; unmatched junction bases: 10. This CDR3 comprises 18 residues. The CDR3 DNA reads as TGTGCCAGCAGCAAGCGGACAGGGGGCGCGTGGGGGGCCAACGTCCTGACTTTC. It codes for CASSKRTGGAWGANVLTF.

This clonotype was counted a single time. CDR3 protein: CSVSSDLLAGGQETQYF. As DNA, the CDR3 is TGCAGCGTTTCTTCCGATTTACTAGCGGGGGGTCAAGAGACCCAGTACTTC. The chain joins TRBV29-1 to TRBJ2-5; TRBD2 agrees at 12 bases. Looked up from germline, CDR1 is SQVTM and CDR2 is ANQGSEA. V was pared by 5 bases and J by 2 bases, with 12 bases of the junction left unmatched. The CDR3 contains 17 residues.

The V call is TRBV7-2, the J call TRBJ2-3; D is possibly TRBD2 (5 bases). Germline V gene lookup returns CDR1 SGHTA and CDR2 FQGNSA. CDR3 length: 15 residues. Trimming took 1 base from V and 6 from J, leaving 14 bases between them. CDR3 protein: CASSLGGREQDTQYF. DNA for the CDR3: TGTGCCAGCAGCTTAGGAGGAAGGGAGCAGGATACGCAGTATTTT.

The chain links TRBV10-3 to TRBJ1-2; D gene uncertain. V gave up 0 bases and J gave up 3 bases, with 11 bases separating them. The CDR3 covers 15 residues. CDR1 is ENHRY, CDR2 SYGVKD, per germline. CDR3 sequence: CAISESIDGYYGYTF. CDR3 sequence (DNA): TGTGCCATCAGTGAGTCGATTGACGGGTACTATGGCTACACCTTC.

The J gene is TRBJ2-3, the V gene TRBV4-3, with D hard to call. The V end was cut by 1 base, the J end by 2 bases, with 10 bases between. This CDR3 is built from 15 residues. From germline, CDR1 is LGHNA and CDR2 YSLEER. CDR3 residues: CASSQVRFYTDTQYF. The CDR3 coding sequence is TGCGCCAGCAGCCAAGTCAGATTTTACACAGATACGCAGTATTTT.

This clonotype was recorded a few times. The chain carries TRBV12-3 or TRBV12-4 and TRBJ1-1, with unresolved D. V was trimmed by 2 bases and J by 5 bases, leaving 6 bases between them. This CDR3 has 12 residues. CDR3 DNA: TGTGCCAGCAGTTTAATGAGTACTGAAGCTTTCTTT. This sequence encodes CASSLMSTEAFF.

The gene calls are TRBV7-2 and TRBJ1-1, with TRBD1 identical over 9 bases. V dropped 1 base and J dropped 6; count of bases not matched to a gene: 6. Germline lookup yields CDR1 SGHTA and CDR2 FQGNSA. This CDR3 comprises 15 residues. This CDR3 is CASSLGGQGHAEAFF. CDR3 nucleotides: TGTGCCAGCAGCTTAGGGGGACAGGGACACGCTGAAGCTTTCTTT.

The chain employs TRBV7-8 and TRBJ1-2; 8 nucleotides match TRBD1. Germline V lookup: CDR1 SGHVS, CDR2 FQNEAQ. This CDR3 spans 15 amino acids. Germline trimming cut 5 bases from V and 7 bases from J; bases unmatched to any gene: 12. The CDR3 protein is CASSATTTGTGGYTF. As DNA, the CDR3 is TGTGCCAGCAGCGCCACAACGACAGGGACAGGTGGCTACACCTTC. Drawing the rest from reference TRBV7-8 and TRBJ1-2, the complete variable domain is GAGVSQSPRYKVAKRGQDVALRCDPISGHVSLFWYQQALGQGPEFLTYFQNEAQLDKSGLPSDRFFAERPEGSVSTLKIQRTQQEDSAVYLCASSATTTGTGGYTFGSGTRLTVV.

The V call is TRBV27, the J call TRBJ2-2; TRBD1 matches at 10 bases. Trimming took 5 bases from V and 0 from J; bases not matched to a gene: 6. The CDR3 spans 17 residues. Germline V gene data show CDR1 as MNHEY and CDR2 as SMNVEV (reference sequence). Written as DNA, the CDR3 is TGTGCCAGCAGTCACCTTGGACAGGGGGCGAACACCGGGGAGCTGTTTTTT. Its protein product is CASSHLGQGANTGELFF.

A few counts support this clonotype. The chain links TRBV4-3 to TRBJ2-7; 11 bases match TRBD2. With V trimmed by 0 bases and J by 4 bases, 14 bases remained unmatched. CDR1 is LGHNA and CDR2 is YSLEER in the germline V gene. This CDR3 comprises 19 residues. The CDR3 reads CASSQEASGGPGIRYEQYF. The CDR3 DNA is TGCGCCAGCAGCCAAGAGGCTAGCGGGGGGCCGGGTATCCGGTACGAGCAGTACTTC.

In its sample, this clonotype was seen a few times. V and J are TRBV5-1 and TRBJ2-5; a weak D match, TRBD1 (5 bases). Germline values: CDR1 SGHRS, CDR2 YFSETQ. The CDR3 covers 12 residues. V was trimmed by 2 bases and J by 10 bases, leaving 12 bases between them. CDR3: CASSLRQQIQYF. In DNA form, the CDR3 reads TGCGCCAGCAGCTTACGACAGCAGATCCAGTACTTC.

This clonotype was detected a few times. The chain is built from TRBV6-6 and TRBJ1-4; D call uncertain. This CDR3 has 17 residues. Germline V gene data show CDR1 as MNHNY and CDR2 as SVGAGI (reference sequence). Trimming removed 0 bases at V and 5 bases at J, with 16 bases between. Here the CDR3 reads CASSYSIGWRENEKLFF. CDR3 DNA sequence: TGTGCCAGCAGTTACTCGATAGGCTGGAGGGAAAATGAAAAACTGTTTTTT.

As concerns this clonotype: One base away lies a much larger clone, so this may be a sequencing read error. The chain recombines TRBV9 with TRBJ2-5, with 10 bases matching TRBD1. There are 14 residues in the CDR3. Germline V gene lookup returns CDR1 SGDLS and CDR2 YYNGEE. With 4 bases clipped from V and 11 bases from J, the junction kept 11 bases outside the gene matches. CDR3 DNA: TGTGCCAGCAGCTCTCTGGGGGACAGGGGAAGGCAGTACTTC. Protein product: CASSSLGDRGRQYF.

This clonotype has only a few counts. This chain connects TRBV12-3 or TRBV12-4 to TRBJ1-1, with 10 bases lining up with TRBD1. The CDR3 contains 15 residues. J gave up 4 bases and V 4 bases, and 6 bases lay outside the gene matches. In nucleotides, the CDR3 is TGTGCCAGCAGTTCCCGGACAGGGGGTAGCACTGAAGCTTTCTTT. Amino acid sequence: CASSSRTGGSTEAFF.

This clonotype came up many times. This chain links TRBV29-1 with TRBJ2-3, with a weak D call TRBD1 (5 bases). Between the trimmed V and J ends, which lost 1 base and 2 bases, there was a span of 10 bases. The germline V gene has CDR1 SQVTM and CDR2 ANQGSEA. There are 14 residues in the CDR3. For the CDR3, the DNA is TGCAGCGTTGAAGGGGCGACAGTCACAGATACGCAGTATTTT. Translated: CSVEGATVTDTQYF.

This clonotype was detected ten times or more. V usage is TRBV6-6 and J usage is TRBJ2-1; 9 bases fit TRBD1. The CDR3 is 15 amino acids. In germline, CDR1 is MNHNY, CDR2 SVGAGI (reference sequence). With V trimmed by 5 bases and J by 0 bases, 2 bases remained unmatched. The CDR3 is CASSRQGDSYNEQFF. For the CDR3, the DNA is TGTGCCAGCAGTCGACAGGGGGACTCCTACAATGAGCAGTTCTTC.

This clonotype has more than one count but fewer than ten. This sequence joins TRBV9 and TRBJ2-1; D is undetermined. V lost 3 bases, J lost 6 bases, and 7 bases lay in between. The germline CDR1 and CDR2 sequences are SGDLS and YYNGEE. CDR3 length: 12 amino acids. CDR3 sequence (DNA): TGTGCCAGCAGCGATCAGATCAATGAGCAGTTCTTC. Protein: CASSDQINEQFF.

The genes are TRBV12-3 or TRBV12-4 and TRBJ2-2; tentatively, D is TRBD2 (7 bases). The CDR3 totals 15 residues. V dropped 7 bases and J dropped 3 bases, with 15 bases sitting between them. DNA for the CDR3: TGTGCCAGCACGGAGGGGGGGCCGGACACCGGGGAGCTGTTTTTT. This encodes CASTEGGPDTGELFF.

The V and J genes are TRBV28 and TRBJ1-4, with a tentative D call TRBD1 (6 bases). Trimming pared 8 bases from V and 8 bases from J, leaving 12 bases between. Germline V gene sequence: CDR1 MDHEN, CDR2 SYDVKM. The CDR3 is made up of 12 amino acids. The DNA of the CDR3 is TGTGCCAGCGAGGGGGGAAACGAAAAACTGTTTTTT. This sequence encodes CASEGGNEKLFF.